This entry lists 26 T cell receptor beta chains sequenced from one sample in a study of cytomegalovirus exposure and HLA in healthy donors (dated by TCRdb to about 2017). Libraries were prepared through the immunoSEQ multiplex PCR assay. The multiplex PCR relied on a mix of 60 forward primers for TCR Vbeta segments and 13 reverse primers for TCR Jbeta segments. Imported from immuneACCESS, the table was reduced by TCRdb to in-frame sequences with V and J called. These copies leave out some clones; in studies compared against another copy, an unresolved V gene accounts for under half, and the cause of the remainder is not known. Counted in this sample were around 200,000 clones; about three quarters of them appeared once. Of the sample, roughly 1.9% falls within the top ten clones. Sequenced: PBMCs. These receptors were collected from a male donor in good health and CMV-seronegative.

The chain has TRBV5-4 and TRBJ2-3; 9 nucleotides match TRBD1. The CDR3 runs to 15 residues. Per the germline V gene, CDR1 is SGHNT and CDR2 is YYREEE (reference sequence). After removal of 2 bases from V and 5 bases from J, the junction contained 6 bases not matched to a gene. The CDR3 DNA sequence: TGTGCCAGCAGCTTCGACAGGGGGAATGTAGATACGCAGTATTTT. Translating it yields CASSFDRGNVDTQYF. Full variable domain (rest looked up from reference TRBV5-4 and TRBJ2-3): ETGVTQSPTHLIKTRGQQVTLRCSSQSGHNTVSWYQQALGQGPQFIFQYYREEENGRGNFPPRFSGLQFPNYSSELNVNALELDDSALYLCASSFDRGNVDTQYFGPGTRLTVL.

This clone turned up a few times. The CDR3, as DNA: TGCGCCAGCAGCCAAGCCCCTCTAAATTCACCCCTCCACTTT. This translates into CASSQAPLNSPLHF. V usage is TRBV4-3 and J usage is TRBJ1-6; D is ambiguous. The CDR3 spans 14 residues. The germline V gene has CDR1 LGHNA and CDR2 YSLEER. V shed 1 base and J shed 7 bases, with 8 bases lying between them.

The rearrangement links TRBV27 to TRBJ1-1; a possible D gene is TRBD1 (5 bases). In germline, CDR1 is MNHEY, CDR2 SMNVEV (reference sequence). This CDR3 is 13 amino acids long. The V end was cut by 3 bases, the J end by 3 bases, with 8 bases between. The CDR3 loop reads CASSFWGDTEAFF. The DNA of the CDR3 is TGTGCCAGCAGTTTCTGGGGGGACACTGAAGCTTTCTTT.

In regard to this clone: One end of the junction fails to match germline, which may point to a read error. Other DNA sequences in this sample translate to the same CDR3. The chain has TRBV7-2 and TRBJ2-7; 9 nucleotides line up with TRBD2. This CDR3 is 15 amino acids long. Germline V gene data show CDR1 as SGHTA and CDR2 as FQGNSA. CDR3 sequence: CASSLVPREGWEQYF. CDR3 nucleotide sequence: TGTGCCAGTAGCTTAGTGCCGCGGGAGGGCTGGGAGCAGTACTTC.

This chain uses TRBV7-3 with TRBJ2-3, with 14 bases lining up with TRBD2. The V gene's germline CDR1 is SGHTA and CDR2 FQGTGA. V was clipped by 4 bases and J by 2 bases; unmatched bases: 8. The CDR3 is 18 residues long. Here the CDR3 reads CASSYLGLAGGDTDTQYF. CDR3 in DNA: TGTGCCAGCAGCTACCTAGGACTAGCGGGGGGAGACACAGATACGCAGTATTTT.

The chain carries TRBV5-5 and TRBJ2-5, with TRBD2 identical over 8 bases. Germline loops: CDR1 SGHKS, CDR2 YYEKEE (reference sequence). The CDR3 extends over 17 amino acids. V lost 4 bases and J lost 1; bases outside the gene matches: 12. The CDR3 spells CASSGTGGAGRQETQYF. The DNA of the CDR3 is TGTGCCAGCAGCGGCACCGGGGGGGCGGGGCGCCAAGAGACCCAGTACTTC. Drawing the rest from reference TRBV5-5 and TRBJ2-5, the complete variable domain is DAGVTQSPTHLIKTRGQQVTLRCSPISGHKSVSWYQQVLGQGPQFIFQYYEKEERGRGNFPDRFSARQFPNYSSELNVNALLLGDSALYLCASSGTGGAGRQETQYFGPGTRLLVL.

The chain couples TRBV15 to TRBJ2-2; the match to TRBD1 covers 7 bases. Germline V gene data show CDR1 as LNHNV and CDR2 as YYDKDF (reference sequence). The length of the CDR3 is 15 residues. V shed 1 base and J 4 bases; nucleotides not matched to a gene: 3. In DNA form, the CDR3 reads TGTGCCACCAGCAGAGGGGACAGATTCACCGGGGAGCTGTTTTTT. Translated, it gives CATSRGDRFTGELFF.

J is TRBJ2-5 and V is TRBV4-1; 9 bases agree with TRBD2. J gave up 2 bases and V 0 bases, and 4 bases lay outside the gene matches. The CDR3 has 16 amino acids. From germline, CDR1 is MGHRA and CDR2 YSYEKL. The CDR3 nucleotides are TGCGCCAGCAGCCAAGACGCAGCGGGGGGACAAGAGACCCAGTACTTC. Protein sequence: CASSQDAAGGQETQYF.

V usage is TRBV27 and J usage is TRBJ1-4, with TRBD1 identical over 7 bases. V shed 7 bases, J shed 5 bases, and the junction held 7 bases outside the gene matches. CDR1 and CDR2 (germline): MNHEY, SMNVEV (reference sequence). The CDR3 spans 14 residues. This CDR3 is CASTSGTANEKLFF. Written as DNA, the CDR3 is TGTGCCAGCACATCCGGGACAGCAAATGAAAAACTGTTTTTT.

This chain links TRBV25-1 with TRBJ2-2; TRBD1 might be the D (6 bases). Germline lookup yields CDR1 MGHDK and CDR2 SYGVNS. Trimming stripped 0 bases from V and 1 base from J, with 9 bases between. The length of the CDR3 is 16 residues. The CDR3 DNA sequence: TGTGCCAGCAGTGAATATGTGACAGGGAACACCGGGGAGCTGTTTTTT. It codes for CASSEYVTGNTGELFF.

The chain uses TRBV6-1 and TRBJ1-2, with D unclear. The CDR3 runs 13 residues. CDR1 and CDR2 (germline): MNHNS, SASEGT. Trimming removed 2 bases at V and 4 bases at J, with 8 bases between. The CDR3: CASSEHNFYGYTF. CDR3 in DNA: TGTGCCAGCAGTGAACACAATTTCTATGGCTACACCTTC.

The chain recombines TRBV2 with TRBJ2-7, with a tentative D call TRBD1 (5 bases). V shed 5 bases and J shed 2 bases, with 10 bases lying between them. The germline CDR1 and CDR2 sequences are SNHLY and FYNNEI. The CDR3 runs 13 residues. This CDR3 reads CASSYSDTYEQYF. DNA of the CDR3: TGTGCCAGCAGTTACTCGGACACCTACGAGCAGTACTTC.

The chain combines TRBV25-1 with TRBJ2-7; TRBD1 is a possible D gene (6 bases). The CDR3 runs 11 residues. Germline V lookup: CDR1 MGHDK, CDR2 SYGVNS. V shed 8 bases and J shed 9 bases, with 14 bases lying between them. The CDR3 loop reads CASGDTGSQYF. The CDR3 coding sequence is TGTGCCAGCGGGGACACAGGGTCGCAGTACTTC.

The V and J genes are TRBV6-6 and TRBJ1-2; D gene unclear. This CDR3 has 13 amino acids. Looked up from germline, CDR1 is MNHNY and CDR2 is SVGAGI (reference sequence). V lost 0 bases, J lost 6 bases, and 8 bases lay in between. The CDR3 loop is CASSYSRLDGYTF. CDR3 DNA sequence: TGTGCCAGCAGTTACTCGAGATTGGATGGCTACACCTTC.

The chain combines TRBV11-3 with TRBJ1-1; D is possibly TRBD1 (6 bases). The V end was cut by 5 bases, the J end by 1 base, with 11 bases between. Germline CDR1 reads SGHNT; CDR2 reads YENEEA. The CDR3 is 14 residues long. The CDR3 protein is CASSKGGPNTEAFF. CDR3 sequence (DNA): TGTGCCAGCAGCAAGGGGGGGCCGAACACTGAAGCTTTCTTT.

The J gene is TRBJ2-7, the V gene TRBV5-1; 10 nucleotides line up with TRBD1. Germline V gives CDR1 SGHRS, CDR2 YFSETQ. This CDR3 is 16 amino acids long. V lost 4 bases, J lost 2 bases, and 9 bases stayed unmatched. CDR3 nucleotide sequence: TGCGCCAGCAGCATCGGGACAGGGGCGAAAACCTACGAGCAGTACTTC. This translates into CASSIGTGAKTYEQYF.

There are a few counts of this clone. The rearrangement uses TRBV5-4 and TRBJ2-5; TRBD2 might be the D (6 bases). The J call is in doubt because the DNA end fits TRBJ2-7 better. Germline assignment: CDR1 SGHNT and CDR2 YYREEE (reference sequence). The CDR3 contains 15 residues. In nucleotides, the CDR3 is TGTGCCAGCAGCTTGTGGCGGGGTAGCTCCTACGAGCAGTACTTC. It specifies CASSLWRGSSYEQYF.

The genes are TRBV27 and TRBJ2-7; D unresolved. This CDR3 is 9 amino acids long. V was shortened by 8 bases and J by 5 bases, with 4 bases between the two germline ends. CDR1 is MNHEY, CDR2 SMNVEV, per germline (reference sequence). This CDR3 is CASWHEQYF. The DNA of the CDR3 is TGTGCCAGCTGGCACGAGCAGTACTTC.

This clone was recorded only once. CDR3 sequence: CASTRGAPTSGANVLTF. For the CDR3, the DNA is TGCGCCAGCACCCGTGGGGCCCCCACGTCTGGGGCCAACGTCCTGACTTTC. J is TRBJ2-6 and V is TRBV10-1; D perhaps matches TRBD1 (5 bases). The length of the CDR3 is 17 residues. Germline V gene lookup returns CDR1 WNHNN and CDR2 SYGVQD (reference sequence). V was trimmed by 7 bases and J by 1 base, leaving 17 bases between them.

The chain couples TRBV6-5 to TRBJ2-7; D not certain. CDR3 size: 13 residues. The germline V gene has CDR1 MNHEY and CDR2 SVGAGI. V was shortened by 5 bases and J by 2 bases, with 10 bases between the two germline ends. CDR3 sequence reads: CASSADNTYEQYF. In DNA, the CDR3 is TGTGCCAGCAGTGCCGACAATACCTACGAGCAGTACTTC.

This chain uses TRBV5-6 with TRBJ2-1, with D possibly being TRBD2 (6 bases). Germline V gene data show CDR1 as SGHDT and CDR2 as YYEEEE. Trimming took 4 bases from V and 6 from J, leaving 14 bases between them. The length of the CDR3 is 14 residues. The DNA of the CDR3 is TGTGCCAGCAGCGGACAACTAGCCGCCAATGAGCAGTTCTTC. Its protein is CASSGQLAANEQFF.

In its sample, this clone was seen once. The chain uses TRBV4-2 and TRBJ1-2, with D hard to call. V dropped 1 base and J dropped 3 bases, with 12 bases sitting between them. Germline CDR1 and CDR2: LGHNA and YNFKEQ. The CDR3 has 15 amino acids. CDR3 region: CASSQVGGRDYGYTF. The CDR3 nucleotides read TGTGCCAGCAGCCAAGTGGGAGGCCGCGACTATGGCTACACCTTC.

The chain carries TRBV7-2 and TRBJ2-3, with a weak D call TRBD1 (5 bases). The V and J ends lost 5 bases and 2 bases respectively, with 17 bases between them. The germline CDR1 and CDR2 sequences are SGHTA and FQGNSA. The CDR3 sequence is 16 residues long. The CDR3 sequence: CASSPVMKTATDTQYF. The CDR3 DNA follows: TGTGCCAGCAGCCCAGTGATGAAGACAGCCACAGATACGCAGTATTTT.

In this sample, this clone turned up a few times. The genes are TRBV5-1 and TRBJ1-2; 8 bases agree with TRBD1. V was pared by 0 bases and J by 4 bases, with 8 bases of the junction left unmatched. The germline V gene has CDR1 SGHRS and CDR2 YFSETQ. There are 16 residues in the CDR3. CDR3 in amino acids: CASSLVSGQGFYGYTF. The CDR3 DNA reads as TGCGCCAGCAGCTTGGTCTCCGGACAGGGATTCTATGGCTACACCTTC. The variable domain in full, with the rest retrieved from reference TRBV5-1 and TRBJ1-2, is KAGVTQTPRYLIKTRGQQVTLSCSPISGHRSVSWYQQTPGQGLQFLFEYFSETQRNKGNFPGRFSGRQFSNSRSEMNVSTLELGDSALYLCASSLVSGQGFYGYTFGSGTRLTVV.

The rearrangement uses TRBV7-2 and TRBJ2-7, with D possibly being TRBD2 (5 bases). V lost 0 bases and J lost 0, with 21 bases in between. The CDR3 length is 19 residues. The germline V gene encodes CDR1 SGHTA and CDR2 FQGNSA. Here the CDR3 DNA reads TGTGCCAGCAGCTTAGCTAACTTTCCCGCAAGCGGTTACTCCTACGAGCAGTACTTC. Translation gives CASSLANFPASGYSYEQYF.

The DNA of the CDR3 is TGTGCCAGCAGTTCTGGACAGGACCAAGAGACCCAGTACTTC. Translated, it gives CASSSGQDQETQYF. The chain links TRBV11-3 to TRBJ2-5, with 7 nucleotides matching TRBD1. Looked up from germline, CDR1 is SGHNT and CDR2 is YENEEA. This CDR3 has 14 amino acids. J was trimmed by 0 bases and V by 6 bases; bases with no gene match: 4.